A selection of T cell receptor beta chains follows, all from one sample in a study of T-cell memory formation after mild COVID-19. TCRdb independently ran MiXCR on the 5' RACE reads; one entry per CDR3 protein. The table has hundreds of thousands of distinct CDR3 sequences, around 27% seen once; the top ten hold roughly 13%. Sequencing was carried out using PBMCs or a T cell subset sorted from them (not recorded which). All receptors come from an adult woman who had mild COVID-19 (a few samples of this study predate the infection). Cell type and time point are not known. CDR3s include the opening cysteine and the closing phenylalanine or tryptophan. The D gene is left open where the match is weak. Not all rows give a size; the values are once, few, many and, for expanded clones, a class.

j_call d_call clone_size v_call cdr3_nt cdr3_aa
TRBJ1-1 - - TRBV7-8 TGTGCCAGCCACCACCAGGGGTGGAACACTGAAGCTTTCTTT CASHHQGWNTEAFF
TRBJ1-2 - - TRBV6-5 TGTGCCAGCAGTTACTCAGGTCCAAGCAACTATGGCTACACCTTC CASSYSGPSNYGYTF
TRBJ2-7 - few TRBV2 TGTGCCAGCAGTGTTGGTGGCGAGCAGTACTTC CASSVGGEQYF
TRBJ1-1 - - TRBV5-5 TGTGCCAGCAGCCCCTTAGGGGGGTCCACTGAAGCTTTCTTT CASSPLGGSTEAFF
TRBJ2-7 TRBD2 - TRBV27 TGTGCCAGCAGTTCTTGGGGGACTAACTACGAGCAGTACTTC CASSSWGTNYEQYF
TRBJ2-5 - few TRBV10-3 TGTGCCATCAGAAACGCAGAGACCCAGTACTTC CAIRNAETQYF
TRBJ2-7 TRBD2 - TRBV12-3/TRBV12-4 TGTGCCAGCAGTCTTCGCTCTAGCGGGAAGAGCTCCTACGAGCAGTACTTC CASSLRSSGKSSYEQYF
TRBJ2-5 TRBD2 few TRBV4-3 TGCGCCAGCAGCCAAGCTCCCTTGGTTAGCGGGAGAGCGGAGACCCAGTACTTC CASSQAPLVSGRAETQYF
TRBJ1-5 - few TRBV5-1 TGCGCCAGCAGCGCAACAGTCAATCAGCCCCAGCATTTT CASSATVNQPQHF
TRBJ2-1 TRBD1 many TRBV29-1 TGCAGCGTTGCGAGGGACAGGGAGGATGAGCAGTTCTTC CSVARDREDEQFF
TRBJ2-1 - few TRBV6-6 TGTGCCAGCAGTTACTCTCTTATTTCGGGGGCCAACTACAATGAGCAGTTCTTC CASSYSLISGANYNEQFF
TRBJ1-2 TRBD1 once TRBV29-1 TGCAGCGTTCCCAGGGGGAGGGATGGCTACACCTTC CSVPRGRDGYTF
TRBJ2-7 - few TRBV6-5 TGTGCCAGCACCCCATTAGGAGGGGTCGGCGAGCAGTACTTC CASTPLGGVGEQYF
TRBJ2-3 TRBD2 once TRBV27 TGTGCCAGCAGACGAGCGGGGAGCACAGATACGCAGTATTTT CASRRAGSTDTQYF
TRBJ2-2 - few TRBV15 TGTGCCACCAGCAGTCTTGCATGGGAGACCGGGGAGCTGTTTTTT CATSSLAWETGELFF
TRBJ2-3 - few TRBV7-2 TGTGCCAGCGGGGGGGCCGTCACCACAGATACGCAGTATTTT CASGGAVTTDTQYF
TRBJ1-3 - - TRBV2 TGTGCCAGCAGTGAGGGCCCCATCTCTGGAAACACCATATATTTT CASSEGPISGNTIYF
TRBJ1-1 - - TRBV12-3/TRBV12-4 TGTGCCAGCAACCCGACGGGGAACACTGAAGCTTTCTTT CASNPTGNTEAFF
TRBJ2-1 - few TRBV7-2 TGTGCCAGCAGCTTAAGCCTGATTCCTGAGCAGTTCTTC CASSLSLIPEQFF
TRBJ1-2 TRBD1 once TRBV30 TGTGCCTGGATTACAGGGGGCGCTAACTATGGCTACACCTTC CAWITGGANYGYTF
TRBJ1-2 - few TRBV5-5 TGTGCCAGCAGCTTGCGAGGACAGAAGTGGGGCTACACCTTC CASSLRGQKWGYTF
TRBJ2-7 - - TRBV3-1 TGTGCCAGCAGCCAAGATTGGAACCACGAGCAGTACTTC CASSQDWNHEQYF
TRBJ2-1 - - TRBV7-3 TGTGCCAGCAGCCCGGACCGCGGACTTCTGGATGAGCAGTTCTTC CASSPDRGLLDEQFF
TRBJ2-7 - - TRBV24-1 TGTGCCACCAGTACTGGGCAATCCTACGAGCAGTACTTC CATSTGQSYEQYF
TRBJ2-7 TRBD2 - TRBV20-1 TGCAGTGCTAGAATAGCGGGGGGCCGGGTCGAGCAGTACTTC CSARIAGGRVEQYF
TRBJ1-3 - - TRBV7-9 TGTGCCACCAGTGAACAGGACAGCTCTGGAAACACCATATATTTT CATSEQDSSGNTIYF
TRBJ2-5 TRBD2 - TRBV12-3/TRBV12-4 TGTGCCAGCAGTCCAGAGCGGGGGAGACAAGATACCCAGTACTTC CASSPERGRQDTQYF
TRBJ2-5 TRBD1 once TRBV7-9 TGTGCCAGCAGCGCAACAGGGGGTGAAGAGACCCAGTACTTC CASSATGGEETQYF
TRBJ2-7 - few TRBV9 TGTGCCAGCAGCGTAGGAGGGACTGCTGCCTACGAGCAGTACTTC CASSVGGTAAYEQYF
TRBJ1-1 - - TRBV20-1 TGCAGTGCTAGAGATGGTAGCCCCATGAATGAAGCTTTCTTT CSARDGSPMNEAFF
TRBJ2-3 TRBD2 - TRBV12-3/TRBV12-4 TGTGCCAGCAATCAGAGGTTGACTAGCGGAGGCACAGATACGCAGTATTTT CASNQRLTSGGTDTQYF
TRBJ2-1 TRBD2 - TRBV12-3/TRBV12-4 TGTGCCAGCACCCCCGCTACGGGGGGGTACAATGAGCAGTTCTTC CASTPATGGYNEQFF
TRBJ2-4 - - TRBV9 TGTGCCAGCAGCCCTCAATTACCCACAGCCAAAAACATTCAGTACTTC CASSPQLPTAKNIQYF
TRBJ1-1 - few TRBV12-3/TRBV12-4 TGTGCCAGCAGTTTTACAGAGGCCCTGGCTGAAGCTTTCTTT CASSFTEALAEAFF
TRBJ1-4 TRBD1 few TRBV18 TGTGCCAGCTCACCGGGACAGGGGCCTGAAAAACTGTTTTTT CASSPGQGPEKLFF
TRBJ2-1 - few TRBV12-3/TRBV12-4 TGTGCCAGCAGGAAGGGACTCCAGGTGGGGCGGGGCAATGAGCAGTTCTTC CASRKGLQVGRGNEQFF
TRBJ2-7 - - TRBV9 TGTGCCAGCAGCGTAGTACACCTCTCCGAGCAGTACTTC CASSVVHLSEQYF
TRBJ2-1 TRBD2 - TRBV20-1 TGCAGTGCTAGTTCCATCGGACTAGCCAATGAGCAGTTCTTC CSASSIGLANEQFF
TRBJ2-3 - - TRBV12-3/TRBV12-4 TGTGCCAGCAGTTTAGCCTTACTAGCCCTCCCGGGGGATACGCAGTATTTT CASSLALLALPGDTQYF
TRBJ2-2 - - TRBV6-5 TGTGCCAGCAGCGGGACAAACGCGAACACCGGGGAGCTGTTTTTT CASSGTNANTGELFF
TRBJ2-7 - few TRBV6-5 TGTGCCAGCAGTTACCTACAGAATGGCGAGCAGTACTTC CASSYLQNGEQYF
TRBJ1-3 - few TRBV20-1 TGCAGTGCTAGCCTACTTGGTGGGGTGGGCGGAAACACCATATATTTT CSASLLGGVGGNTIYF
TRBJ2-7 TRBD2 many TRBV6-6 TGTGCCAGCAGTCAGCGGGAGGCCACCTACGAGCAGTACTTC CASSQREATYEQYF
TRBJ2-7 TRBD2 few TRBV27 TGTGCCAGCAGTTTATCGGGGACTAGCTCATCCTACGAGCAGTACTTC CASSLSGTSSSYEQYF
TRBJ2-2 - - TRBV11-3 TGTGCCAGCAGCTTAGATCGAAGGACAGAGCTGTTTTTT CASSLDRRTELFF
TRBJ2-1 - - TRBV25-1 TGTGCCAGCAGCCGGGGGGCGGGAACCTACAATGAGCAGTTCTTC CASSRGAGTYNEQFF
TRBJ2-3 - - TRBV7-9 TGTGCCAGCAGCTTAGGCCTCCGGGCCACTCTGCGGGCAGATACGCAGTATTTT CASSLGLRATLRADTQYF
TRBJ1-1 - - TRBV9 TGTGCCAGCAGCGTAGGACAGGTGAACACTGAAGCTTTCTTT CASSVGQVNTEAFF
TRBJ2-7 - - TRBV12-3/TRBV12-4 TGTGCCAGCACCTCCCGGGACTCCTACGAGCAGTACTTC CASTSRDSYEQYF
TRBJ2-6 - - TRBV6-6 TGTGCCAGCACAGGCCCTGGGGCCAACGTCCTGACTTTC CASTGPGANVLTF
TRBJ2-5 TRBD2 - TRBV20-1 TGCAGTGCGAAGAACCAGCGGGAGGGCCCGGAGACCCAGTACTTC CSAKNQREGPETQYF
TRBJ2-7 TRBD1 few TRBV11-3 TGTGCCAGCAGCTCCCGGACAGGGGGGGTCGAGCAGTACTTC CASSSRTGGVEQYF
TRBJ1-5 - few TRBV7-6 TGTGCCAGCAGCTATGGGGATGGCAATCAGCCCCAGCATTTT CASSYGDGNQPQHF